This is a list of T cell receptor beta chains from one sample in a study of blood T cell repertoires in COVID-19. TCRdb keeps only in-frame clones here, not all; method: immunoSEQ multiplex PCR. Of about 400,000 clones listed, around nine tenths are singletons. The sample comprised PBMCs or T cells enriched from blood (not recorded which). The receptors here all came from a woman in her 30s who had recovered from COVID-19. CDR3s include the opening cysteine and the closing phenylalanine or tryptophan. A D gene is named only where the DNA matches it firmly. Some rows mark clone size as missing; the rest say once, few, many or name a class of expanded clone.

>-|TRBJ1-3|TRBV18|14|-
CASSPGAAGNTIYF
TGTGCCAGCTCACCAGGAGCAGCTGGAAACACCATATATTTT
>-|TRBJ2-7|TRBV7-2|14|TRBD1
CASSLQAGGYEQYF
TGTGCCAGCAGCTTACAAGCAGGGGGCTACGAGCAGTACTTC
>-|TRBJ2-7|TRBV2|12|-
CASSYTPYEQYF
TGTGCCAGCAGCTATACTCCCTACGAGCAGTACTTC
>once|TRBJ1-4|TRBV28|14|-
CASSGGRYNEKLFF
TGTGCCAGCAGTGGAGGACGGTATAATGAAAAACTGTTTTTT
>-|TRBJ2-1|TRBV4-2|16|-
CASSQGEWENGIEQFF
TGTGCCAGCAGCCAAGGCGAGTGGGAGAATGGAATTGAGCAGTTCTTC
>-|TRBJ2-1|TRBV5-1|16|TRBD1
CASSTITGGAENEQFF
TGCGCCAGCAGCACGATTACAGGGGGCGCTGAGAATGAGCAGTTCTTC
>-|TRBJ2-7|TRBV7-3|14|-
CASSNRDINYEQYF
TGTGCCAGCAGCAACCGGGACATTAACTACGAGCAGTACTTC
>-|TRBJ1-1|TRBV19|12|-
CASSSRGDKAFF
TGTGCCAGTAGTTCTCGAGGCGATAAAGCTTTCTTT
>-|TRBJ2-2|TRBV6-5|16|TRBD2
CASSYSAGGPGGELFF
TGTGCCAGCAGTTACTCTGCGGGGGGGCCCGGCGGGGAGCTGTTTTTT
>once|TRBJ1-1|TRBV28|13|TRBD1
CASIPQGSAEAFF
TGTGCCAGCATCCCACAGGGGTCCGCTGAAGCTTTCTTT
>-|TRBJ1-5|TRBV28|12|TRBD1
CAIQGARQPQHF
TGTGCCATCCAGGGGGCGCGTCAGCCCCAGCATTTT
>-|TRBJ1-3|TRBV9|13|-
CASSASRGDTIYF
TGTGCCAGCAGCGCTTCCAGGGGAGACACCATATATTTT
>-|TRBJ2-1|TRBV2|14|-
CASSEYGVLEGQFF
TGTGCCAGCAGTGAATATGGGGTGCTCGAGGGGCAGTTCTTC
>-|TRBJ2-5|TRBV9|19|TRBD2
CASSPFSLTGLASQETQYF
TGTGCCAGCAGCCCGTTCTCTTTAACGGGACTAGCGTCCCAAGAGACCCAGTACTTC
>-|TRBJ1-1|TRBV25-1|15|-
CASSEISRLNTEAFF
TGTGCCAGCAGTGAAATCTCGAGATTGAACACTGAAGCTTTCTTT
>-|TRBJ2-5|TRBV24-1|15|-
CATSDRGKGQETQYF
TGTGCCACCAGTGATAGAGGGAAGGGCCAAGAGACCCAGTACTTC
>-|TRBJ1-5|TRBV4-2|15|-
CASSQADSNNQPQHF
TGTGCCAGCAGCCAAGCGGACAGTAACAATCAGCCCCAGCATTTT